A single sample gave rise to the 16 T cell receptor beta chains below, sequenced in a study of blood T cell repertoires in COVID-19. Sequencing was performed with immunoSEQ multiplex PCR; in TCRdb, only in-frame clones are kept and a portion is missing. The table lists more than 200,000 clones, under 90% of them singletons, with roughly 1.7% in the top ten. The sample taken for sequencing was PBMCs or T cells enriched from blood (not recorded which). These receptors originate from a middle-aged man who had recovered from COVID-19.

The chain combines TRBV28 with TRBJ2-7, with D perhaps matching TRBD1 (5 bases). The V end was cut by 4 bases, the J end by 6 bases, with 13 bases between. CDR1 is MDHEN, CDR2 SYDVKM, per germline. The CDR3 is 13 amino acids. The DNA for the CDR3 is TGTGCCAGCAGTTCAGCAGGGTACGGCGAGCAGTACTTC. This translates into CASSSAGYGEQYF.

The chain recombines TRBV7-9 with TRBJ1-1; 9 bases agree with TRBD1. The CDR3 consists of 14 residues. Looked up from germline, CDR1 is SEHNR and CDR2 is FQNEAQ (reference sequence). V gave up 5 bases and J gave up 3 bases; unmatched junction bases: 4. CDR3 protein: CASSRTGEDTEAFF. As DNA, the CDR3 is TGTGCCAGCAGCCGGACAGGGGAGGACACTGAAGCTTTCTTT.

J is TRBJ1-2 and V is TRBV4-3, with D possibly matching TRBD1 (6 bases). The germline V gene has CDR1 LGHNA and CDR2 YSLEER. This CDR3 region has 15 residues. V shed 0 bases and J shed 7 bases, with 15 bases lying between them. The CDR3 protein is CASSQDWTDPSGYTF. CDR3 sequence (DNA): TGCGCCAGCAGCCAAGATTGGACAGATCCCTCTGGCTACACCTTC.

The chain links TRBV28 to TRBJ2-7; 10 bases line up with TRBD2. Per the germline V gene, CDR1 is MDHEN and CDR2 is SYDVKM. V dropped 5 bases and J dropped 3; count of bases not matched to a gene: 7. CDR3 length: 15 residues. In DNA form, the CDR3 reads TGTGCCAGCAGTCCCGGACTAGCGGATCACTACGAGCAGTACTTC. Translating gives CASSPGLADHYEQYF.

The chain couples TRBV11-2 to TRBJ1-1; tentative D call: TRBD1 (5 bases). The CDR3 length is 12 residues. Trimming stripped 4 bases from V and 11 bases from J, with 14 bases between. Per germline, CDR1 SGHAT and CDR2 FQNNGV. The DNA for the CDR3 is TGTGCCAGCAGCTCCGACTATGGGGGGGCTTTCTTT. Translating gives CASSSDYGGAFF. Complete variable domain (other parts from reference TRBV11-2 and TRBJ1-1): EAGVAQSPRYKIIEKRQSVAFWCNPISGHATLYWYQQILGQGPKLLIQFQNNGVVDDSQLPKDRFSAERLKGVDSTLKIQPAKLEDSAVYLCASSSDYGGAFFGQGTRLTVV.

The chain links TRBV6-5 to TRBJ1-1, with unresolved D. Germline-derived CDR1 and CDR2 are MNHEY and SVGAGI. CDR3 size: 15 residues. V shed 0 bases and J shed 0 bases, with 8 bases lying between them. Here the CDR3 DNA reads TGTGCCAGCAGTTACTCGGGCAACATGAACACTGAAGCTTTCTTT. Its protein is CASSYSGNMNTEAFF.

The rearrangement links TRBV2 to TRBJ1-5; weak D call: TRBD1 (5 bases). Germline CDR1 reads SNHLY; CDR2 reads FYNNEI. This CDR3 comprises 15 residues. The germline V and J ends were trimmed by 6 bases and 1 base, with 13 bases remaining between them. The CDR3 sequence: CASRGGGRSNQPQHF. The CDR3, as DNA: TGTGCCAGCAGGGGGGGTGGGAGGAGCAATCAGCCCCAGCATTTT.

The V gene is TRBV6-2 or TRBV6-3, the J gene TRBJ1-2; D gene uncertain. V was trimmed by 2 bases and J by 7 bases, leaving 11 bases between them. This CDR3 contains 13 residues. Germline V gives CDR1 MNHEY, CDR2 SVGEGT. CDR3 sequence reads: CASSYMEGGGYTF. CDR3 coding DNA: TGTGCCAGCAGTTACATGGAAGGCGGTGGCTACACCTTC.

The genes are TRBV2 and TRBJ1-1; TRBD1 is a possible D gene (6 bases). Germline CDR1 SNHLY, CDR2 FYNNEI. The germline V and J ends were trimmed by 8 bases and 4 bases, with 14 bases remaining between them. This CDR3 is built from 13 residues. CDR3 loop: CASHRDKVTEAFF. The CDR3 nucleotides are TGTGCCAGCCACAGGGATAAGGTCACTGAAGCTTTCTTT.

The chain uses TRBV27 and TRBJ1-6; D might be TRBD1 (6 bases). Germline-derived CDR1 and CDR2 are MNHEY and SMNVEV (reference sequence). This CDR3 has 12 amino acids. V was clipped by 7 bases and J by 9 bases, with 10 bases between them. Written as DNA, the CDR3 is TGTGCCAGCACAACAGGGAGTTCACCCCTCCACTTT. Its translation is CASTTGSSPLHF.

The rearrangement joins TRBV7-2 to TRBJ2-7; 8 positions match TRBD2. Germline trimming cut 5 bases from V and 6 bases from J; bases unmatched to any gene: 12. The CDR3 has 15 amino acids. The germline V gene encodes CDR1 SGHTA and CDR2 FQGNSA. The CDR3 bases are TGTGCCAGCAGCCCGGCGGTAGCGGGGATTGGCGAGCAGTACTTC. It specifies CASSPAVAGIGEQYF.

The chain recombines TRBV28 with TRBJ1-2; D remains unclear. Germline V lookup: CDR1 MDHEN, CDR2 SYDVKM. This CDR3 contains 11 residues. The V gene lost 5 bases and the J gene lost 5 bases, with 6 bases spanning the gap. CDR3: CASSISYGYTF. The CDR3 region has the DNA TGTGCCAGCAGTATTTCTTATGGCTACACCTTC.

The rearrangement links TRBV4-1 to TRBJ2-3; perhaps TRBD2 as D (5 bases). CDR1 is MGHRA, CDR2 YSYEKL, per germline. The V and J ends lost 4 bases and 4 bases respectively, with 18 bases between them. The CDR3 extends over 16 amino acids. CDR3 in DNA: TGCGCCAGCAGCCCTCCGGGGTTCATGGTCCCAGATACGCAGTATTTT. Translation: CASSPPGFMVPDTQYF.

The V gene is TRBV7-9, the J gene TRBJ2-5; 7 bases are a match to TRBD2. CDR3 length: 11 residues. Germline CDR1 SEHNR, CDR2 FQNEAQ (reference sequence). J gave up 5 bases and V 11 bases, and 5 bases lay outside the gene matches. CDR3 DNA: TGTGCCGGGGAGGGAGCGGAGACCCAGTACTTC. Residues: CAGEGAETQYF.

The V call is TRBV14, the J call TRBJ1-2; D perhaps matches TRBD1 (6 bases). Trimming shortened V by 1 base and J by 4 bases, and 7 bases separated the two germline ends. This CDR3 region has 13 residues. Germline CDR1 SGHDN, CDR2 FVKESK. The CDR3 region is CASSQGQVYGYTF. DNA for the CDR3: TGTGCCAGCAGCCAAGGACAGGTCTATGGCTACACCTTC.

This clone was seen a handful of times. J is TRBJ1-3 and V is TRBV15, with D hard to call. This CDR3 has 13 residues. Germline V gene lookup returns CDR1 LNHNV and CDR2 YYDKDF (reference sequence). Trimming shortened V by 2 bases and J by 4 bases, and 6 bases separated the two germline ends. CDR3 sequence: CATSRIEGNTIYF. Written as DNA, the CDR3 is TGTGCCACCAGCAGAATAGAGGGAAACACCATATATTTT.